These 18 T cell receptor beta chains share one sample of origin, sequenced in a study of cytomegalovirus exposure and HLA in healthy donors. The primer mix had 60 Vbeta and 13 Jbeta primers. The protocol was immunoSEQ multiplex PCR, while the TCRdb copy is restricted to in-frame clones and leaves out a portion. The profile shows a few hundred thousand clones, approximately 84% of them singletons. The sequenced sample was PBMCs. Receptors originate from a woman aged 35 to 49 in good health and CMV-seronegative.

The chain carries TRBV28 and TRBJ1-2; TRBD1 agrees at 7 bases. Looked up from germline, CDR1 is MDHEN and CDR2 is SYDVKM. V lost 8 bases to trimming and J lost 6 bases; unmatched junction nucleotides: 12. The CDR3 is 14 residues long. The CDR3: CASCELGDRDGYTF. The DNA for the CDR3 is TGTGCCAGCTGTGAATTAGGGGACAGAGATGGCTACACCTTC.

The chain recombines TRBV5-6 with TRBJ2-5; 9 nucleotides match TRBD1. The J call is doubtful: the DNA matches TRBJ2-7 better. CDR3 length equals 14 residues. CDR1 is SGHDT, CDR2 YYEEEE, per germline. As DNA, the CDR3 is TGTGCCAGCAGCTTGGGACAGGGGGACTACGAGCAGTACTTC. Translated, it gives CASSLGQGDYEQYF.

This chain links TRBV9 with TRBJ2-1; perhaps TRBD2 as D (5 bases). Germline values: CDR1 SGDLS, CDR2 YYNGEE. Trimming removed 0 bases from V and 6 bases from J, with 10 bases in between. The CDR3 loop spans 14 amino acids. The CDR3 reads CASSVDLASNEQFF. In DNA form, the CDR3 reads TGTGCCAGCAGCGTAGATCTAGCTAGCAATGAGCAGTTCTTC.

The chain couples TRBV18 to TRBJ1-6; no definite D call. The V and J ends lost 2 bases and 15 bases respectively, with 11 bases between them. CDR1 is KGHSH and CDR2 is LQKENI in the germline V gene. The CDR3 is 12 amino acids. CDR3 residues: CASSPGRKDLHF. The CDR3 DNA sequence: TGTGCCAGCTCACCAGGGAGAAAGGACCTCCACTTT.

The CDR3 region has the DNA TGTGCCAGCAGACGTACCACAGCGGGGGACCTCCGCTACGAGCAGTACTTC. This translates into CASRRTTAGDLRYEQYF. The J gene is TRBJ2-7, the V gene TRBV11-2; 8 bases map to TRBD2. CDR1 SGHAT and CDR2 FQNNGV come from the germline V gene. Trimming removed 6 bases from V and 3 bases from J; junction bases left unmatched: 16. The CDR3 sequence is 17 residues long.

This chain connects TRBV19 to TRBJ2-3, with a tentative D call TRBD2 (7 bases). In germline, CDR1 is LNHDA, CDR2 SQIVND (reference sequence). V was trimmed by 5 bases and J by 0 bases, leaving 18 bases between them. This CDR3 spans 17 amino acids. The CDR3 sequence: CASSQGGGVSSTDTQYF. CDR3 sequence (DNA): TGTGCCAGTAGTCAGGGCGGGGGCGTGTCGAGCACAGATACGCAGTATTTT.

The chain has TRBV30 and TRBJ2-1, with TRBD1 matching 8 bases. V shed 6 bases and J 4 bases; nucleotides not matched to a gene: 8. The CDR3 runs 14 residues. Germline loops: CDR1 GTSNPN, CDR2 SVGIG (reference sequence). The CDR3, as DNA: TGTGCCTGCCGCGACAGGGGCCTTTACAATGAGCAGTTCTTC. Translated, it gives CACRDRGLYNEQFF.

The chain uses TRBV30 and TRBJ1-1, with a weak D call TRBD1 (6 bases). Trimming shortened V by 2 bases and J by 11 bases, and 18 bases separated the two germline ends. The CDR3 loop spans 13 amino acids. The germline gives CDR1 GTSNPN, CDR2 SVGIG (reference sequence). CDR3 region: CAWSQWTDSGAFF. The CDR3 nucleotides read TGTGCCTGGAGTCAATGGACAGATTCTGGGGCTTTCTTT.

V usage is TRBV30 and J usage is TRBJ1-5; D is unclear. The CDR3 runs 16 residues. V lost 1 base, J lost 1 base, and 14 bases lay in between. Germline assignment: CDR1 GTSNPN and CDR2 SVGIG (reference sequence). The CDR3: CAWSGRGWGSNQPQHF. The CDR3 nucleotides read TGTGCCTGGAGTGGACGCGGGTGGGGAAGCAATCAGCCCCAGCATTTT.

V is TRBV11-3 and J is TRBJ2-7; no firm D call. CDR3 length: 15 amino acids. V was clipped by 5 bases and J by 0 bases, with 14 bases between them. In germline, CDR1 is SGHNT, CDR2 YENEEA. Here the CDR3 DNA reads TGTGCCAGCAGCCAGGAACCGCAAACCTCCTACGAGCAGTACTTC. Its translation: CASSQEPQTSYEQYF.

V and J are TRBV4-2 and TRBJ1-2, with D hard to call. CDR3 length equals 15 residues. V dropped 1 base and J dropped 4 bases, with 13 bases sitting between them. Germline V CDR1 and CDR2: LGHNA, YNFKEQ. CDR3 nucleotides: TGTGCCAGCAGCCAAGGGGGAGTGGGAGGCTATGGCTACACCTTC. Its translation: CASSQGGVGGYGYTF.

V usage is TRBV7-9 and J usage is TRBJ2-3; unclear D gene. The CDR3 has 14 amino acids. Trimming pared 6 bases from V and 2 bases from J, leaving 12 bases between. Germline loops: CDR1 SEHNR, CDR2 FQNEAQ (reference sequence). CDR3 sequence: CASSWADATDTQYF. The DNA of the CDR3 is TGTGCCAGCAGTTGGGCAGACGCCACAGATACGCAGTATTTT.

As for this clone: The junction departs from the called germline gene at one end, perhaps through a read error. V gene TRBV27 combines with J gene TRBJ2-7, with D maybe TRBD1 (5 bases). Germline V gene data show CDR1 as MNHEY and CDR2 as SMNVEV (reference sequence). The CDR3 runs 14 residues. The CDR3 region has the DNA TGTGCCAGCAGTTTAACAGGCAAATCCTCCGAGCAGTACTTC. This gives the protein CASSLTGKSSEQYF.

The genes are TRBV29-1 and TRBJ1-1; D is unclear. Trimming took 7 bases from V and 5 from J, leaving 20 bases between them. The CDR3 has 14 residues. The germline V gene encodes CDR1 SQVTM and CDR2 ANQGSEA. CDR3 region: CSGIDGPPGTEAFF. CDR3 bases: TGCAGCGGGATAGACGGGCCGCCGGGGACTGAAGCTTTCTTT.

This chain connects TRBV25-1 to TRBJ2-7; D ambiguous. Trimming left V 6 bases short and J 3 bases short, with 6 bases between. The CDR3 totals 11 residues. Looked up from germline, CDR1 is MGHDK and CDR2 is SYGVNS. CDR3 loop: CASSPNYEQYF. CDR3 DNA: TGTGCCAGCAGCCCTAACTACGAGCAGTACTTC.

V usage is TRBV7-8 and J usage is TRBJ1-2; TRBD1 is a possible D gene (5 bases). The CDR3 covers 19 residues. V lost 1 base and J lost 3, with 24 bases in between. Germline V gene sequence: CDR1 SGHVS, CDR2 FQNEAQ. CDR3 amino acids: CASSLVAKLIKTADYGYTF. Here the CDR3 DNA reads TGTGCCAGCAGCTTAGTGGCCAAACTGATAAAGACAGCAGACTATGGCTACACCTTC. The entire variable domain, with the rest obtained from reference TRBV7-8 and TRBJ1-2, is as follows: GAGVSQSPRYKVAKRGQDVALRCDPISGHVSLFWYQQALGQGPEFLTYFQNEAQLDKSGLPSDRFFAERPEGSVSTLKIQRTQQEDSAVYLCASSLVAKLIKTADYGYTFGSGTRLTVV.

V usage is TRBV7-6 and J usage is TRBJ2-2; possibly TRBD2 for D (6 bases). V was cut by 0 bases and J by 1 base, with 9 bases left in between. CDR3 length equals 16 residues. Germline CDR1 reads SGHVS; CDR2 reads FNYEAQ. The chain's CDR3 is CASSLAPGGNTGELFF. The CDR3 bases are TGTGCCAGCAGCTTAGCGCCCGGGGGGAACACCGGGGAGCTGTTTTTT.

The chain couples TRBV19 to TRBJ1-1, with D perhaps TRBD1 (6 bases). In germline, CDR1 is LNHDA, CDR2 SQIVND (reference sequence). V shed 4 bases and J shed 7 bases, with 13 bases lying between them. This CDR3 region has 13 residues. The CDR3 DNA sequence: TGTGCCAGTAGTACCTACAGGGAGAGTGAAGCTTTCTTT. This gives the protein CASSTYRESEAFF.